This T cell receptor beta chain emerged from a study of T cells in Graves' hyperthyroidism and ophthalmopathy. This clonotype was recorded at least ten times. Amplification yielded TCR beta CDR3 regions, with RNA transcripts as the source. The HTBI set primed first-round TCR CDR3 RT-PCR. In TCRdb, the multiplex PCR reads were re-called with MiXCR into one record per CDR3 protein. The data show roughly 700,000 distinct CDR3 sequences, approximately 15% seen once. CDR3 length equals 14 residues. V was shortened by 0 bases and J by 3 bases, with 10 bases between the two germline ends. The germline CDR1 and CDR2 sequences are SGDLS and YYNGEE.

The chain has TRBV9 and TRBJ2-7; maybe TRBD2 (6 bases). Specimen: blood. This TCR was sampled from a man aged 50 to 60 with Graves' hyperthyroidism. The CDR3 loop is CASSVGDSHYEQYF. CDR3 DNA: TGTGCCAGCAGCGTAGGGGACTCCCACTACGAGCAGTACTTC.